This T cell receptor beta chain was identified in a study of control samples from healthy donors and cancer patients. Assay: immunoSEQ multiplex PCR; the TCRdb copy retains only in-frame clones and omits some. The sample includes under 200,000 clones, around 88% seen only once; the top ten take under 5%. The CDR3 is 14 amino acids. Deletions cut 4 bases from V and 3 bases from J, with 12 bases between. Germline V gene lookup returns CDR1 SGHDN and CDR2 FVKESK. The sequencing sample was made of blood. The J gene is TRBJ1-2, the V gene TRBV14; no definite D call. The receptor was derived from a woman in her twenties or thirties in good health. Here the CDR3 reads CASSLLEGYYGYTF. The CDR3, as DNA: TGTGCCAGCAGCCTACTAGAAGGGTACTATGGCTACACCTTC.